The source of this T cell receptor (beta chain) is a study of blood T cells in healthy people across ages. On the study more broadly: When template switching was applied, about one barcoded beta molecule was captured per two T cells.

Broader study findings: There were more naive CD4+ cells and higher diversity in long-lived donors than in aged donors.

The sample holds a few counts of this clonotype. Its target is not known. A sample-barcoded 5' primer and a J-beta primer mix were used in a second PCR of roughly 6 to 11 cycles. Paired-end reads containing CDR3 totaled no fewer than 2.5 million for each sample. Each CDR3 protein is one row after TCRdb ran MiXCR on the 5' RACE reads. The sample lists 1.4 million or so distinct CDR3 sequences, 42% occurring once. This CDR3 is 16 amino acids long. V gave up 6 bases and J gave up 0 bases, with 12 bases separating them. CDR1 and CDR2 (germline): MNHEY, SMNVEV (reference sequence). The TCR originated in a woman between 18 and 29 years old in good health. Sample: blood. The rearrangement joins TRBV27 to TRBJ1-6; no reliable D call. CDR3 loop: CASSPGISSYNSPLHF. DNA of the CDR3: TGTGCCAGCAGCCCGGGGATAAGCTCCTATAATTCACCCCTCCACTTT.